These T cell receptor beta chains were read from a single sample in a study of molecular identifiers for immune sequencing clone quantification. One entry per CDR3 protein results from TCRdb running MiXCR on the PCR reads. The table has about 320,000 distinct CDR3 sequences, over 20% seen once; the top ten hold approximately 0.74%. The sample comprised naive CD8+ T cells from blood, with Jurkat cell RNA spiked in. These receptors were taken from a human donor in good health. Some libraries in this study had Jurkat cell RNA spiked in. CDR3s include the opening cysteine and the closing phenylalanine or tryptophan. A D gene is named only where the DNA matches it firmly. Only some rows state a clone size, as once, few, many or a class for expanded clones.

TRBJ2-7 few TRBV13 TRBD2 TGTGCCAGCAGTCTTAGTAGACTAGCGGGCGACGAGCAGTACTTC CASSLSRLAGDEQYF
TRBJ2-3 many TRBV23-1 TRBD2 TGCGCCAGCAGTCAATCTGTGCTAGCGGAGGCAGATACGCAGTATTTT CASSQSVLAEADTQYF
TRBJ1-1 few TRBV7-9 NA TGTGCCAGCAGCTTAGATTCCTTTGGGACTGAAGCTTTCTTT CASSLDSFGTEAFF
TRBJ2-7 many TRBV7-2 NA TGTGCCAGCAGCTTAGGGCAATCGGGGGCTTGGTCCTACGAGCAGTACTTC CASSLGQSGAWSYEQYF
TRBJ1-6 few TRBV27 NA TGTGCCAGCAGGAGGACGCATAATTCACCCCTCCACTTT CASRRTHNSPLHF
TRBJ2-4 many TRBV2 NA TGTGCCAGCAGTGAGGGGCATTACAGGGATGGTGCCAAAAACATTCAGTACTTC CASSEGHYRDGAKNIQYF
TRBJ2-2 many TRBV29-1 NA TGCAGCGTCAGTACCGGGGAGCTGTTTTTT CSVSTGELFF
TRBJ2-7 many TRBV6-5 TRBD1 TGTGCCAGCAGTTACGGGACAGGGGTCGAGCAGTACTTC CASSYGTGVEQYF
TRBJ2-1 NA TRBV12-3/TRBV12-4 NA TGTGCCAGCAGTTTTGGGAGAGCAGTCGGACAGGAGCAGTTCTTC CASSFGRAVGQEQFF
TRBJ1-4 few TRBV11-2 NA TGTGCCAGCAGCCCCGGTGCCCCCAAGGGTAATGAAAAACTGTTTTTT CASSPGAPKGNEKLFF
TRBJ2-5 few TRBV20-1 NA TGCAGTGCTAGGGGCCTAGTGGATGGGTACGAGACCCAGTACTTC CSARGLVDGYETQYF
TRBJ1-5 NA TRBV6-1 NA TGTGCCAGCAGTTTAAAGGAGGCTTGGGTTTATAGCAATCAGCCCCAGCATTTT CASSLKEAWVYSNQPQHF
TRBJ2-7 many TRBV12-3/TRBV12-4 TRBD1 TGTGCCAGTGGACAGGCCTACGAGCAGTACTTC CASGQAYEQYF
TRBJ1-5 many TRBV6-2/TRBV6-3 NA TGTGCCAGCAGACGCCCCAATCAGCCCCAGCATTTT CASRRPNQPQHF
TRBJ2-1 few TRBV6-5 TRBD1 TGTGCCAGCAGTCAGGACAGGGGGTACGATGAGCAGTTCTTC CASSQDRGYDEQFF
TRBJ2-1 NA TRBV7-9 NA TGTGCCAGCACCGACCGGGGTGTGGGGGATGAGCAGTTCTTC CASTDRGVGDEQFF
TRBJ2-2 NA TRBV7-2 NA TGTGCCAGCAGCTCCAGGGTGTTCGGGGAGCTGTTTTTT CASSSRVFGELFF
TRBJ2-2 NA TRBV13 NA TGTGCCAGCAGCTTACGGGGAGACACCGGGGAGCTGTTTTTT CASSLRGDTGELFF
TRBJ1-1 many TRBV11-2 NA TGTGCCAGCAGCTTATGGGGTTCAGGACAGAACACTGAAGCTTTCTTT CASSLWGSGQNTEAFF
TRBJ2-7 few TRBV12-2 NA TGTGCAAGTCGCTTAGAATGCGTTGGAGTTCAACCGCTATACGAGCAGTACTTC CASRLECVGVQPLYEQYF
TRBJ2-5 many TRBV5-4 TRBD2 TGTGCCAGCAGTAGTCTAGCGGGGGGGCCCCAAGAGACCCAGTACTTC CASSSLAGGPQETQYF
TRBJ1-1 few TRBV21-1 NA TGTGCCAGCAGCACAGGGCTCGGCGCTGAAGCTTTCTTT CASSTGLGAEAFF
TRBJ2-7 once TRBV20-1 TRBD2 TGCAGTGCTAAAACGGGAGCGGGAGGCCCCTACGAGCAGTACTTC CSAKTGAGGPYEQYF
TRBJ2-7 few TRBV27 NA TGTGCCAGCAGTTTATCGGCCGGGACACAGAGCTCCTACGAGCAGTACTTC CASSLSAGTQSSYEQYF
TRBJ1-2 few TRBV6-1 NA TGTGCCAGCACCGGACAGCTACACAGTTCTAGCTATGGCTACACCTTC CASTGQLHSSSYGYTF
TRBJ2-7 few TRBV21-1 NA TGTGCCAGCAGCCTACGGACGCCTAGCTCCTACGAGCAGTACTTC CASSLRTPSSYEQYF
TRBJ1-4 NA TRBV18 NA TGTGCCAGCTCACCCCTCGGAGGGGGAGTAGACGAAAAACTGTTTTTT CASSPLGGGVDEKLFF
TRBJ2-3 many TRBV12-5 TRBD2 TGTGCTAGTGGTTTGGATTCGTTAGCGGGAGACGTGACAGATACGCAGTATTTT CASGLDSLAGDVTDTQYF
TRBJ2-2 few TRBV6-2/TRBV6-3 NA TGTGCCAGCACTACGGTCACCGGGGAGCTGTTTTTT CASTTVTGELFF
TRBJ2-7 NA TRBV12-3/TRBV12-4 NA TGTGCCAGCAGCCGCAGCCCCTACGAGCAGTACTTC CASSRSPYEQYF